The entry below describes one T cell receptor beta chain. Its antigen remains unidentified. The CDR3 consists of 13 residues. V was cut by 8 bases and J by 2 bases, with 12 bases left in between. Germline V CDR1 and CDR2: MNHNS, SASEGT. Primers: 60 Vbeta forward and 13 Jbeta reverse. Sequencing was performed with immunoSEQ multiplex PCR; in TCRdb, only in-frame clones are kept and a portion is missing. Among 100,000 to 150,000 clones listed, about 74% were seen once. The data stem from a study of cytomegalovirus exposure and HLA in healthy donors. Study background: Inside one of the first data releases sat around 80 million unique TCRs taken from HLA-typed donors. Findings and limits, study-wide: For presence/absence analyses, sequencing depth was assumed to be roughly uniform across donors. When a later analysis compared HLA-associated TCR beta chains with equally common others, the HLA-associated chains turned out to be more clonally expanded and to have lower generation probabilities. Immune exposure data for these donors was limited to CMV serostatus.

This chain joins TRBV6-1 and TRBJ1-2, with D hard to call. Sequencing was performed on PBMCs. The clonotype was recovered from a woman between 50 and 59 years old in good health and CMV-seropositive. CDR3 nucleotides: TGTGCCAGCGGTACTACGCTAAACTATGGCTACACCTTC. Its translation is CASGTTLNYGYTF.